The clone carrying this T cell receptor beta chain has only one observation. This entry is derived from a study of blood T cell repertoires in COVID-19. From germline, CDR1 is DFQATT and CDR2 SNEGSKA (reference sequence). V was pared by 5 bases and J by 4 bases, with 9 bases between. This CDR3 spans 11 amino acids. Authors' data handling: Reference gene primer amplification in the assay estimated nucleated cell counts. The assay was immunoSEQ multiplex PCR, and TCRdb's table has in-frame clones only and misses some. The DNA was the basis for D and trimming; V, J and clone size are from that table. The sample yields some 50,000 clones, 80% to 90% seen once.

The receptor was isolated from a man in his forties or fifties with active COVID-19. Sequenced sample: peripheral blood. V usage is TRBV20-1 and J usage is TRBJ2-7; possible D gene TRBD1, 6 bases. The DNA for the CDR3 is TGCAGTGCTGGACAGTCGTACGAGCAGTACTTC. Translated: CSAGQSYEQYF.